This is a list of T cell receptor beta chains from one sample in a study of neurological immune-mediated disorders. TCRdb processed the 5' RACE reads anew with MiXCR; each CDR3 protein has one entry. Of 55,000 to 70,000 distinct CDR3 sequences listed, less than 4% are singletons. The sample was PBMCs. The receptors were gathered from a man younger than 40 with multiple sclerosis. Each CDR3 is given with its conserved first and last residue.

j_gene: TRBJ2-5
v_gene: TRBV5-1
CDR3aa: CASSSYSGAKETQYF

j_gene: TRBJ1-4
v_gene: TRBV5-1
CDR3aa: CASSPDRDREKLFF

j_gene: TRBJ2-2
v_gene: TRBV5-1
CDR3aa: CASSTDRGHTGELFF

j_gene: TRBJ2-3
v_gene: TRBV2
CDR3aa: CASAQAGTTDTQYF

j_gene: TRBJ2-3
v_gene: TRBV6-5
CDR3aa: CASSAGTGDTDTQYF

j_gene: TRBJ1-2
v_gene: TRBV15
CDR3aa: CATSREQGAHGYTF

j_gene: TRBJ2-7
v_gene: TRBV20-1
CDR3aa: CSAPPRTGQYEQYF

j_gene: TRBJ2-3
v_gene: TRBV6-2/TRBV6-3
CDR3aa: CASSTLAGKSSTDTQYF

j_gene: TRBJ2-5
v_gene: TRBV5-6
CDR3aa: CASSPWGGAQETQYF

j_gene: TRBJ2-5
v_gene: TRBV11-3
CDR3aa: CASSQTGSGQETKYF

j_gene: TRBJ2-3
v_gene: TRBV4-3
CDR3aa: CASSQGGSSTDTQYF

j_gene: TRBJ2-3
v_gene: TRBV5-1
CDR3aa: CASSPSGIVSTDTQYF

j_gene: TRBJ1-5
v_gene: TRBV25-1
CDR3aa: CAASGRPNQPQNF

j_gene: TRBJ2-5
v_gene: TRBV6-5
CDR3aa: CASSYSWAETQYF

j_gene: TRBJ2-3
v_gene: TRBV5-6
CDR3aa: CASRPGQGRDTQYF

j_gene: TRBJ2-5
v_gene: TRBV20-1
CDR3aa: CSARRILGGQETQYF

j_gene: TRBJ1-2
v_gene: TRBV20-1
CDR3aa: CSARRTEGRYTF

j_gene: TRBJ2-3
v_gene: TRBV12-3/TRBV12-4
CDR3aa: CASTQGEDTQYF

j_gene: TRBJ2-5
v_gene: TRBV10-3
CDR3aa: CAISESNGTPPAQYF

j_gene: TRBJ2-7
v_gene: TRBV5-1
CDR3aa: CASRPQGSYEQYF

j_gene: TRBJ2-3
v_gene: TRBV5-6
CDR3aa: CASSLEVGGAPDTQYF

j_gene: TRBJ1-6
v_gene: TRBV18
CDR3aa: CASSIFGSPLHF

j_gene: TRBJ2-7
v_gene: TRBV16
CDR3aa: CASSQAQSPYEQYF

j_gene: TRBJ2-5
v_gene: TRBV5-1
CDR3aa: CASKRSGGTYGETQYF

j_gene: TRBJ2-7
v_gene: TRBV5-4
CDR3aa: CASSLGTGPYEQYF

j_gene: TRBJ1-2
v_gene: TRBV21-1
CDR3aa: CASSPKDRLYGYTF

j_gene: TRBJ1-1
v_gene: TRBV29-1
CDR3aa: CSVVGQVNTEAFF

j_gene: TRBJ2-1
v_gene: TRBV5-1
CDR3aa: CASSLTPASYNEQFF

j_gene: TRBJ2-1
v_gene: TRBV7-2
CDR3aa: CASSRGLARVGLEQFF

j_gene: TRBJ2-1
v_gene: TRBV20-1
CDR3aa: CSARHPGTGGDEQFF

j_gene: TRBJ2-5
v_gene: TRBV27
CDR3aa: CACSLGGAVIQETQYF

j_gene: TRBJ1-1
v_gene: TRBV20-1
CDR3aa: CSARPNDRNEAFF

j_gene: TRBJ1-3
v_gene: TRBV12-3/TRBV12-4
CDR3aa: CASSTGDTSGNTIYF

j_gene: TRBJ2-7
v_gene: TRBV20-1
CDR3aa: CSARASGGAYEQYF

j_gene: TRBJ2-2
v_gene: TRBV6-2/TRBV6-3
CDR3aa: CASSKTSGGTGELFF

j_gene: TRBJ1-5
v_gene: TRBV29-1
CDR3aa: CSAGQGGNQPQNF

j_gene: TRBJ2-3
v_gene: TRBV5-1
CDR3aa: CASSLSGTSTDTQYF

j_gene: TRBJ2-3
v_gene: TRBV5-1
CDR3aa: CASSAVGGTDTQYF

j_gene: TRBJ2-2
v_gene: TRBV24-1
CDR3aa: CATSDTGTSAGELFF

j_gene: TRBJ2-7
v_gene: TRBV11-2
CDR3aa: CASSLGVGSYEQYF

j_gene: TRBJ2-7
v_gene: TRBV20-1
CDR3aa: CSARDSGGFYEQYF

j_gene: TRBJ2-3
v_gene: TRBV6-6
CDR3aa: CASRGYRVFTDTQYF

j_gene: TRBJ2-7
v_gene: TRBV5-6
CDR3aa: CASSFRTADYEQYF

j_gene: TRBJ2-3
v_gene: TRBV27
CDR3aa: CASRVLAGLTTDTQYF

j_gene: TRBJ2-5
v_gene: TRBV5-6
CDR3aa: CASSSGGETQYF

j_gene: TRBJ1-6
v_gene: TRBV20-1
CDR3aa: CSAYEGGAGNNSPLHF

j_gene: TRBJ2-7
v_gene: TRBV6-5
CDR3aa: CASTMDGFGEQYF

j_gene: TRBJ2-7
v_gene: TRBV9
CDR3aa: CASSHGGPSGGSYEQYF

j_gene: TRBJ2-1
v_gene: TRBV10-3
CDR3aa: CAISGLAEEYNEQFF

j_gene: TRBJ1-6
v_gene: TRBV3-1
CDR3aa: CASSQDWQASRHLHF

j_gene: TRBJ1-6
v_gene: TRBV7-9
CDR3aa: CASSLEGGTPLHF

j_gene: TRBJ1-4
v_gene: TRBV4-1
CDR3aa: CATAGARYEKLFF

j_gene: TRBJ2-7
v_gene: TRBV18
CDR3aa: CASSPPTGYEQYF

j_gene: TRBJ2-7
v_gene: TRBV20-1
CDR3aa: CSARDGQGNTYEQYF

j_gene: TRBJ1-2
v_gene: TRBV20-1
CDR3aa: CSARDLDRVYGYTF

j_gene: TRBJ2-1
v_gene: TRBV20-1
CDR3aa: CSVGVGEQFF

j_gene: TRBJ1-4
v_gene: TRBV10-3
CDR3aa: CAISEIKGTPTNEKLFF

j_gene: TRBJ2-1
v_gene: TRBV7-2
CDR3aa: CASSRAAYNEQFF

j_gene: TRBJ1-2
v_gene: TRBV5-1
CDR3aa: CASSFADTPNNYGYTF

j_gene: TRBJ1-4
v_gene: TRBV12-3/TRBV12-4
CDR3aa: CASSLWGRGRAEKLFF